This T cell receptor beta chain was observed in a study of naive and memory T cell subsets. This clonotype was seen ten or more times. Antigen unknown. Four subsets defined by CD45RA and CD27 were sorted after CD3, CD4, CD8 and live/dead staining. CDR1 and CDR2 from the germline V gene are LNHNV and YYDKDF (reference sequence). The CDR3 has 14 residues. V lost 0 bases and J 4 bases, leaving 9 bases between the germline ends. Two oligonucleotides, mixed equimolar, formed the beta constant-region primer covering TRBC1 and TRBC2. A 12-nucleotide UMI and the SP2 primer were added to the cDNA 3' end by oligonucleotide ligation. TCRdb re-called the UMI-ligation and nested PCR reads with MiXCR, one entry per CDR3 protein. The data show 70,000 to 95,000 distinct CDR3 sequences, with 6% to 7.5% seen just once and about 1.6% held by the top ten. The study's findings and limits: Clonotypes are single alpha or beta chains, not paired receptors. Diversity fell and Gini index rose from naive through CM, EM, EMRA.

The receptor comes from a human donor in good health. The sample taken for sequencing was central memory CD4+ T cells from blood. V gene TRBV15 combines with J gene TRBJ1-2; unclear D gene. The CDR3 sequence: CATSRDWAAYGYTF. CDR3 nucleotide sequence: TGTGCCACCAGCAGAGATTGGGCCGCCTATGGCTACACCTTC.